This TCR beta chain was sequenced for a study of Graves' ophthalmopathy and Graves' hyperthyroidism. Study-level findings and limits: A majority of expanded thyroid clonotypes exceeding 0.001 frequency were likewise present in blood. A classifier, a 13-signature model, separated ophthalmopathy from stable hyperthyroidism with 85% to 90% sensitivity and approximately 81% specificity.

Excluded were patients with other autoimmune diseases, uncontrolled infections, pregnancy or lactation. This clonotype occurred many times. The antigen is undetermined. RNA served as the template for amplifying TCR beta CDR3 regions. The library came from an HTBI-primed first-round RT-PCR and a second-round multiplex PCR. TCRdb itself ran the multiplex PCR reads through MiXCR, one entry per CDR3 protein. Of approximately 210,000 distinct CDR3 sequences in the sample, around 30% were seen once. Input material: peripheral blood. This receptor was obtained from a man aged 45-65 years with Graves' ophthalmopathy.

This chain's CDR3 is CASSLGGQGKVEQYF. The DNA for the CDR3 is TGTGCCAGCAGTTTGGGCGGACAGGGAAAAGTTGAGCAGTACTTC. J is TRBJ2-7 and V is TRBV28; 8 bases fit TRBD1. Germline lookup yields CDR1 MDHEN and CDR2 SYDVKM. The CDR3 has 15 amino acids. V was clipped by 3 bases and J by 7 bases; unmatched bases: 11.